This TCR beta chain was identified during a study of OX40 agonist ivuxolimab in advanced cancers. Overall study: The patients got ivuxolimab, which is an agonistic anti-OX40 (CD134) antibody. Earlier anti-PD-1, anti-PD-L1 or anti-CTLA-4 therapy was permitted; under 50% had received some.

Assay used: immunoSEQ multiplex PCR; TCRdb lists only in-frame clones, some missing. The repertoire holds fewer than 100,000 clones, with approximately 88% as singletons. The ends lost 1 base at V and 7 bases at J; junction bases unmatched: 6. Germline loops: CDR1 SGHAT, CDR2 FQNNGV. The CDR3 consists of 15 residues. On this clone itself: What it binds is not known.

Study-level findings and limits: The mean number of expanded clones was higher in CD8+ T cells than in CD4+. Expanded peripheral T cells had an undetermined antigen specificity.

The sample in question was CD4+ or CD8+ T cells sorted from blood, obtained in a trial of the OX40 agonist ivuxolimab. This sequence originates from an adult with an advanced solid tumor such as melanoma, head and neck, liver or kidney cancer. This chain links TRBV11-2 with TRBJ1-2, with 10 bases aligning to TRBD1. The CDR3 coding sequence is TGTGCCAGCAGCTTAGGTGGGACAGGGGACGGTGGCTACACCTTC. It translates to CASSLGGTGDGGYTF. The variable domain in full, with the rest retrieved from reference TRBV11-2 and TRBJ1-2, is EAGVAQSPRYKIIEKRQSVAFWCNPISGHATLYWYQQILGQGPKLLIQFQNNGVVDDSQLPKDRFSAERLKGVDSTLKIQPAKLEDSAVYLCASSLGGTGDGGYTFGSGTRLTVV.